This T cell receptor (beta chain) derives from a study of shared clonotypes between healthy human individuals. Profiling relied on immunoSEQ multiplex PCR, and the TCRdb table lists in-frame clones only, not all of them. This table holds some 2 million clones, 85% to 95% found once. Study results and limitations: Naive subsets typically showed greater estimated richness than memory subsets.

V was pared by 2 bases and J by 6 bases, with 20 bases between. Per the germline V gene, CDR1 is MGHRA and CDR2 is YSYEKL. The CDR3 sequence is 18 residues long. Notes on this clone: Its antigen remains unidentified.

The V call is TRBV4-1, the J call TRBJ1-6, with D possibly TRBD1 on 6 matching bases. The specimen sequenced was naive CD4+ T cells sorted from blood. The subset here: CD45RA+ positively selected. This sequence originates from a man younger than 35 in good health. Here the CDR3 DNA reads TGCGCCAGCAGCCAACGTGGCGCGCAGGGGATCGCTAATTCACCCCTCCACTTT. This sequence encodes CASSQRGAQGIANSPLHF.